This T cell receptor beta chain was retrieved from a study of graft-versus-host responses after intestinal transplantation. As for the study in general: For 3 to 4 years after anti-thymocyte globulin induction, all recipients took tacrolimus and steroids.

This clone is medium-sized in the sample. Profiling relied on immunoSEQ multiplex PCR, and the TCRdb table lists in-frame clones only, not all of them. Of thousands of clones listed, about 33% were seen once; the top ten hold over 3%. Labeling with CFSE marked about 200,000 responder cells, which were plated with about 200,000 irradiated, violet-dye-labeled stimulator cells. Study observations and caveats: GvH clones surfaced in recipient marrow, some emerging earlier in ileum or blood. Declines in HvG clones occurring early post-transplant were associated with peak circulating GvH clone levels.

With 8 bases clipped from V and 4 bases from J, the junction kept 6 bases outside the gene matches. Germline-derived CDR1 and CDR2 are MRHNA and SNTAGT. The CDR3 has 15 residues. The receptor comes from a human patient who was an organ donor for intestinal transplantation. The sample was alloreactive CD8+ T cells from a mixed lymphocyte reaction culture, taken before transplantation. The subset: CFSE-low proliferating T cells sorted from approximately 6-day pre-transplant mixed lymphocyte reaction (GvH or HvG direction). This chain uses TRBV6-4 with TRBJ2-2, with 11 bases matching TRBD2. The DNA for the CDR3 is TGTGCCAGCTCGCCGACTAGCGGGACCACCGGGGAGCTGTTTTTT. Translation: CASSPTSGTTGELFF.